These 21 T cell receptor beta chains came from one sample sequenced in a study of blood T cell repertoires in COVID-19. Some clones are missing from TCRdb's copy, which holds only in-frame ones; the method was immunoSEQ multiplex PCR. The profile shows approximately 280,000 clones, about 89% of them singletons. Sequenced input: peripheral blood. Source of these receptors: a man aged 35-49 years with acute or convalescent COVID-19.

This chain links TRBV18 with TRBJ1-6; D is possibly TRBD1 (6 bases). This CDR3 comprises 15 residues. V was clipped by 4 bases and J by 7 bases, with 14 bases between them. Per germline, CDR1 KGHSH and CDR2 LQKENI. CDR3 sequence reads: CASSRPQGANSPLHF. The DNA of the CDR3 is TGTGCCAGCTCACGACCACAGGGTGCCAATTCACCCCTCCACTTT.

This rearrangement joins TRBV20-1 to TRBJ2-1; maybe TRBD1 (6 bases). In germline, CDR1 is DFQATT, CDR2 SNEGSKA (reference sequence). This CDR3 has 11 residues. The V end lost 5 bases, the J end lost 8 bases, and 10 bases lay between the germline ends. For the CDR3, the DNA is TGCAGTGCTTCTAGGACAGATGAGCAGTTCTTC. It is translated as CSASRTDEQFF.

This chain uses TRBV3-1 (or the pseudogene TRBV3-2) with TRBJ2-2, with TRBD2 matching 13 bases. V lost 3 bases and J lost 2; bases outside the gene matches: 12. The germline gives CDR1 LGHDT, CDR2 YNNKEL (reference sequence). The CDR3 is 20 residues long. DNA of the CDR3: TGTGCCAGCAGCCAGCCCTGGGATACTAGCGGGGGGGAAAACACCGGGGAGCTGTTTTTT. Its protein product is CASSQPWDTSGGENTGELFF.

The chain uses TRBV28 and TRBJ1-6; tentative D call: TRBD1 (5 bases). Trimming took 11 bases from V and 10 from J, leaving 15 bases between them. This CDR3 comprises 12 residues. From germline, CDR1 is MDHEN and CDR2 SYDVKM. CDR3 amino acids: CAGGGYGSPLHF. The CDR3 DNA reads as TGTGCCGGGGGGGGATATGGATCACCCCTCCACTTT.

The V and J genes are TRBV3-1 (or the pseudogene TRBV3-2) and TRBJ2-2; 7 nucleotides align to TRBD2. Germline V lookup: CDR1 LGHDT, CDR2 YNNKEL (reference sequence). The CDR3 has 18 residues. V lost 2 bases to trimming and J lost 0 bases; unmatched junction nucleotides: 9. The CDR3: CASSQLLGRGTNTGELFF. The CDR3 coding sequence is TGTGCCAGCAGCCAACTCTTAGGGCGGGGGACGAACACCGGGGAGCTGTTTTTT.

This clone was detected only once. This chain joins TRBV24-1 and TRBJ2-1; tentative D call: TRBD1 (6 bases). The ends were cut back, 5 bases at V and 6 bases at J, with 19 bases in the middle. Germline-derived CDR1 and CDR2 are KGHDR and SFDVKD. This CDR3 is built from 16 residues. In DNA, the CDR3 is TGTGCCACCAGTGCCACCGAGGGACACTTTTTCAATGAGCAGTTCTTC. Translated: CATSATEGHFFNEQFF.

The chain is built from TRBV2 and TRBJ1-3, with a tentative D call TRBD1 (5 bases). V dropped 11 bases and J dropped 4 bases, with 12 bases sitting between them. From germline, CDR1 is SNHLY and CDR2 FYNNEI. CDR3 length: 12 residues. CDR3 in DNA: TGTGCCGTGACAGAATGGGGAAACACCATATATTTT. Its protein product is CAVTEWGNTIYF.

The chain employs TRBV18 and TRBJ1-1, with D uncertain. V was cut by 3 bases and J by 5 bases, with 10 bases left in between. The CDR3 runs to 13 residues. Germline V gives CDR1 KGHSH, CDR2 LQKENI. CDR3 sequence reads: CASSPTPDTEAFF. CDR3 bases: TGTGCCAGCTCACCGACACCCGATACTGAAGCTTTCTTT.

The chain is built from TRBV29-1 and TRBJ1-2, with 9 nucleotides matching TRBD1. Germline CDR1 reads SQVTM; CDR2 reads ANQGSEA. The CDR3 contains 13 residues. V lost 7 bases to trimming and J lost 7 bases; unmatched junction nucleotides: 10. The CDR3 reads CSARETGGVGYTF. CDR3 nucleotides: TGCAGCGCCCGAGAGACAGGGGGAGTTGGCTACACCTTC.

J is TRBJ1-2 and V is TRBV5-1; D is uncertain. Germline assignment: CDR1 SGHRS and CDR2 YFSETQ. V lost 4 bases, J lost 8 bases, and 15 bases lay in between. The CDR3 is made up of 13 amino acids. This CDR3 is CASSRSLGSGYTF. Written as DNA, the CDR3 is TGCGCCAGCAGCCGGTCCCTGGGGAGCGGCTACACCTTC. The full variable domain, with the rest looked up from reference TRBV5-1 and TRBJ1-2, is KAGVTQTPRYLIKTRGQQVTLSCSPISGHRSVSWYQQTPGQGLQFLFEYFSETQRNKGNFPGRFSGRQFSNSRSEMNVSTLELGDSALYLCASSRSLGSGYTFGSGTRLTVV.

The chain joins TRBV2 to TRBJ1-4; D perhaps matches TRBD1 (6 bases). Deletions cut 6 bases from V and 0 bases from J, with 11 bases between. From germline, CDR1 is SNHLY and CDR2 FYNNEI. CDR3 length equals 15 residues. CDR3 protein: CASRGQPATNEKLFF. CDR3 sequence (DNA): TGTGCCAGCAGAGGACAGCCCGCAACTAATGAAAAACTGTTTTTT.

The chain links TRBV6-5 to TRBJ2-3; tentative D call: TRBD1 (5 bases). The CDR3 runs to 13 residues. Trimming stripped 7 bases from V and 6 bases from J, with 14 bases between. Germline values: CDR1 MNHEY, CDR2 SVGAGI. Written as DNA, the CDR3 is TGTGCCAGCACTCAGTTCAAGGGGGATACGCAGTATTTT. Translated: CASTQFKGDTQYF.

This chain connects TRBV11-2 to TRBJ2-1; perhaps TRBD1 as D (5 bases). Germline-derived CDR1 and CDR2 are SGHAT and FQNNGV. V was trimmed by 5 bases and J by 2 bases, leaving 16 bases between them. The CDR3 sequence is 16 residues long. CDR3 in amino acids: CASSPLRGLAYNEQFF. As DNA, the CDR3 is TGTGCCAGCAGCCCCCTTAGGGGCCTAGCCTACAATGAGCAGTTCTTC.

The chain uses TRBV30 and TRBJ1-2; a possible D gene is TRBD1 (5 bases). Germline V gene sequence: CDR1 GTSNPN, CDR2 SVGIG (reference sequence). The V and J ends lost 5 bases and 0 bases respectively, with 19 bases between them. The CDR3 has 16 amino acids. CDR3 nucleotides: TGTGCCTGGGGTGGTTTGGGGGGACGGACTAACTATGGCTACACCTTC. Translation: CAWGGLGGRTNYGYTF.

The V and J genes are TRBV30 and TRBJ1-4; no reliable D call. Trimming pared 2 bases from V and 10 bases from J, leaving 14 bases between. The CDR3 has 13 amino acids. CDR1 and CDR2 from the germline V gene are GTSNPN and SVGIG (reference sequence). CDR3: CAWSPGKFGKLFF. DNA of the CDR3: TGTGCCTGGAGTCCCGGGAAATTTGGAAAACTGTTTTTT.

The chain employs TRBV19 and TRBJ1-5; 8 bases are shared with TRBD1. The length of the CDR3 is 13 residues. Looked up from germline, CDR1 is LNHDA and CDR2 is SQIVND (reference sequence). J was trimmed by 7 bases and V by 6 bases; bases with no gene match: 5. The DNA for the CDR3 is TGTGCCAGTAGCTGGGACAGGTTCCAGCCCCAGCATTTT. Its translation: CASSWDRFQPQHF. Using reference TRBV19 and TRBJ1-5 for the parts outside the CDR3, the full variable domain is DGGITQSPKYLFRKEGQNVTLSCEQNLNHDAMYWYRQDPGQGLRLIYYSQIVNDFQKGDIAEGYSVSREKKESFPLTVTSAQKNPTAFYLCASSWDRFQPQHFGDGTRLSIL.

The rearrangement joins TRBV3-1 (or the pseudogene TRBV3-2) to TRBJ1-2; D might be TRBD1 (5 bases). V was shortened by 4 bases and J by 3 bases, with 12 bases between the two germline ends. CDR1 and CDR2 from the germline V gene are LGHDT and YNNKEL (reference sequence). The CDR3 spans 14 residues. In DNA, the CDR3 is TGTGCCAGCAGCCGCTACGGGGGATACTATGGCTACACCTTC. Protein product: CASSRYGGYYGYTF.

The J gene is TRBJ2-5, the V gene TRBV15, with a weak D call TRBD2 (7 bases). The germline gives CDR1 LNHNV, CDR2 YYDKDF (reference sequence). This CDR3 contains 14 residues. The V end was cut by 5 bases, the J end by 4 bases, with 14 bases between. CDR3 sequence reads: CATSPRGGGETQYF. The CDR3, as DNA: TGTGCCACCAGCCCCCGGGGAGGGGGAGAGACCCAGTACTTC.

V gene TRBV29-1 combines with J gene TRBJ1-1; D gene unclear. The CDR3 is 11 residues long. Germline values: CDR1 SQVTM, CDR2 ANQGSEA. Deletions cut 4 bases from V and 8 bases from J, with 11 bases between. The CDR3 here is CSVVPAEEAFF. The CDR3 region has the DNA TGCAGCGTTGTGCCGGCGGAGGAAGCTTTCTTT.

The J gene is TRBJ1-2, the V gene TRBV2, with TRBD1 as a possible D gene (6 bases). Germline lookup yields CDR1 SNHLY and CDR2 FYNNEI. There are 12 residues in the CDR3. V lost 6 bases to trimming and J lost 8 bases, with 13 bases between them. In nucleotides, the CDR3 is TGTGCCAGCAGGCCGACAGGCCGGGGCTACACCTTC. As protein: CASRPTGRGYTF.

The chain uses TRBV3-1 (or the pseudogene TRBV3-2) and TRBJ2-4; D might be TRBD1 (6 bases). The CDR3 runs to 15 residues. Trimming stripped 0 bases from V and 6 bases from J, with 12 bases between. CDR1 is LGHDT, CDR2 YNNKEL, per germline (reference sequence). The CDR3 loop is CASSQEDSSLNIQYF. In DNA form, the CDR3 reads TGTGCCAGCAGCCAAGAGGACAGTTCTCTAAACATTCAGTACTTC.